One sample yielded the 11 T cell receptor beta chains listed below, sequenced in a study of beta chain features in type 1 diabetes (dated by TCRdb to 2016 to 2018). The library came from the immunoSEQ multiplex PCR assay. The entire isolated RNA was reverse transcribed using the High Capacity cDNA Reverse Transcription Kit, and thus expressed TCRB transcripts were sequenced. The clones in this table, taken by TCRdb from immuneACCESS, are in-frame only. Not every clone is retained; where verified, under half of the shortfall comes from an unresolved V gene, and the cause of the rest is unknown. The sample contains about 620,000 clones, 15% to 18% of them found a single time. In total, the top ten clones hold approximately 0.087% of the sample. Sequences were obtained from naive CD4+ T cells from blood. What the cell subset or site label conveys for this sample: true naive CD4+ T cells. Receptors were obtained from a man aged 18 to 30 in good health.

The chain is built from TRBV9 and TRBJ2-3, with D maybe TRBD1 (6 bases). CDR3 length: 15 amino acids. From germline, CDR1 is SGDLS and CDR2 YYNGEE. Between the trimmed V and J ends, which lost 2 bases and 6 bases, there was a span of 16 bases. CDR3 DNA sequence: TGTGCCAGCAGCGTTGGGTCGGAAAGGGGGGATACGCAGTATTTT. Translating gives CASSVGSERGDTQYF.

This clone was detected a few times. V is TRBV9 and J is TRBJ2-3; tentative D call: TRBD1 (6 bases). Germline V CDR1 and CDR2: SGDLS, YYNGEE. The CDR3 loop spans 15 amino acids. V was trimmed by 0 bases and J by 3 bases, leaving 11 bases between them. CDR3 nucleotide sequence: TGTGCCAGCAGCGTAGCTCCAGGGGTGACAGATACGCAGTATTTT. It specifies CASSVAPGVTDTQYF.

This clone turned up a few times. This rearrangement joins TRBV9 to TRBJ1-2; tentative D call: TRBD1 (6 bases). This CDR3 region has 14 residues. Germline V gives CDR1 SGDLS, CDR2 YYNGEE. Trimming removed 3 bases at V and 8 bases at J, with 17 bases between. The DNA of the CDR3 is TGTGCCAGCAGCGCCTCGCCAGGGGCCCAGGGCTACACCTTC. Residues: CASSASPGAQGYTF. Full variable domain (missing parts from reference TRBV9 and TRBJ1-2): DSGVTQTPKHLITATGQRVTLRCSPRSGDLSVYWYQQSLDQGLQFLIQYYNGEERAKGNILERFSAQQFPDLHSELNLSSLELGDSALYFCASSASPGAQGYTFGSGTRLTVV.

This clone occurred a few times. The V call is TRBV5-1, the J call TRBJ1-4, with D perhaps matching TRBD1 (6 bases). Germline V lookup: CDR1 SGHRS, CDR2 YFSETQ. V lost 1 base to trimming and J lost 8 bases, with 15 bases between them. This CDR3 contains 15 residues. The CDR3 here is CASSLNDRFDEKLFF. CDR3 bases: TGCGCCAGCAGCTTGAACGACAGGTTCGACGAAAAACTGTTTTTT.

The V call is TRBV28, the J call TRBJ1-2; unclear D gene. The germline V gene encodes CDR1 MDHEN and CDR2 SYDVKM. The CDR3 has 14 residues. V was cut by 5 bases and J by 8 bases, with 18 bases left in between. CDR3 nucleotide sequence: TGTGCCAGCAGTCCCCCCGGGCCCGAAGCGGGCTACACCTTC. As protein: CASSPPGPEAGYTF.

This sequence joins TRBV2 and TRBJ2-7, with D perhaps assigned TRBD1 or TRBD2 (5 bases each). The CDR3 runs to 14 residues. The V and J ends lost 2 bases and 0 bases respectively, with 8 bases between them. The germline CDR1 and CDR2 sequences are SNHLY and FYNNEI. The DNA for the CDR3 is TGTGCCAGCAGTGAACGGGGCGGCTCCTACGAGCAGTACTTC. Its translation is CASSERGGSYEQYF.

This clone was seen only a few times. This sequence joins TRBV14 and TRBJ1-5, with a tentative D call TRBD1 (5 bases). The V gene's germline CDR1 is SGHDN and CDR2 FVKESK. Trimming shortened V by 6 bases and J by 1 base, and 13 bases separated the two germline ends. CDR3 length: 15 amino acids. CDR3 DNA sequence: TGTGCCAGCAGACAAAGGGGACGGAGCAATCAGCCCCAGCATTTT. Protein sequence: CASRQRGRSNQPQHF.

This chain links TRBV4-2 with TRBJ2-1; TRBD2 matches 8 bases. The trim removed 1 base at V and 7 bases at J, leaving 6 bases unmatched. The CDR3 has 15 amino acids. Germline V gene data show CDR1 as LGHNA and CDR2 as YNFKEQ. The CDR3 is CASSQAGGARNEQFF. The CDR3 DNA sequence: TGTGCCAGCAGCCAAGCCGGGGGGGCAAGAAATGAGCAGTTCTTC.

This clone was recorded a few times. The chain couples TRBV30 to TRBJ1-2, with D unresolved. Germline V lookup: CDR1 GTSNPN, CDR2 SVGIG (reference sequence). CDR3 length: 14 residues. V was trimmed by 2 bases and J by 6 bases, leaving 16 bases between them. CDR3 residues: CAWSIGGRYHGYTF. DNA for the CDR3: TGTGCCTGGAGTATTGGAGGGAGGTACCATGGCTACACCTTC.

The CDR3 reads CASSERTAGDTQYF. Here the CDR3 DNA reads TGTGCCAGCAGCGAGAGGACCGCCGGGGATACGCAGTATTTT. V usage is TRBV5-4 and J usage is TRBJ2-3, with D uncertain. This CDR3 comprises 14 residues. V lost 4 bases to trimming and J lost 6 bases, with 15 bases between them. Germline V gene sequence: CDR1 SGHNT, CDR2 YYREEE (reference sequence).

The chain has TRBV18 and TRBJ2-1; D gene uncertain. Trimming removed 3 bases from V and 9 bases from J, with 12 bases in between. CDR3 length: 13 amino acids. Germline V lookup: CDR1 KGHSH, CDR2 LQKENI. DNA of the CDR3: TGTGCCAGCTCACCTCTATCGTTGGGTGAGCAGTTCTTC. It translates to CASSPLSLGEQFF.